These 28 T cell receptor beta chains share one sample of origin, sequenced in a study of CD8 T cells in ankylosing spondylitis (dated by TCRdb to between 2016 and 2019). Library preparation was by 5' RACE. TCRdb shows the sequencer as Illumina HiSeq 2500. In-frame beta chains were kept once TCRdb had trimmed the public reads at Q25 with fastp and called clones with MiXCR. When rows share a CDR3 protein, they turn into one entry using the most common DNA and genes. For this sample the table gives about 42,000 distinct CDR3 sequences, of which about 4.2% were detected only once. The ten largest clonotypes hold under 4.5% of the sample. Sequenced: blood, either unsorted or a sorted T cell fraction (not recorded which). The receptors derive from a female donor with ankylosing spondylitis or in good health (not recorded which).

This clonotype has ten or more counts. J is TRBJ1-1 and V is TRBV9; 7 positions agree with TRBD1. The germline gives CDR1 SGDLS, CDR2 YYNGEE. CDR3 length: 14 residues. The V segment lost 0 bases and the J segment 4 bases; nucleotides outside the gene matches: 3. CDR3 in DNA: TGTGCCAGCAGCGTAGCGACAGGGACCACTGAAGCTTTCTTT. Its translation is CASSVATGTTEAFF.

This clonotype was seen a single time. This chain joins TRBV9 and TRBJ2-3; 8 nucleotides align to TRBD1. Trimming took 1 base from V and 3 from J; bases not matched to a gene: 4. The germline V gene has CDR1 SGDLS and CDR2 YYNGEE. CDR3 size: 15 residues. This CDR3 reads CASSVQGAKTDTQYF. CDR3 nucleotides: TGTGCCAGCAGCGTACAGGGGGCGAAGACAGATACGCAGTATTTT.

This clonotype appeared many times. The J gene is TRBJ1-3, the V gene TRBV9; no clear D gene. CDR3 length: 15 amino acids. V shed 0 bases and J shed 4 bases, with 11 bases lying between them. The germline V gene encodes CDR1 SGDLS and CDR2 YYNGEE. CDR3 coding DNA: TGTGCCAGCAGCGTAGAACCCTCGGGGGGAAACACCATATATTTT. Protein sequence: CASSVEPSGGNTIYF.

This clonotype occurred many times. The CDR3 coding sequence is TGTGCCAGCAAAGGAGAAGGGACTGAAGCTTTCTTT. Protein product: CASKGEGTEAFF. This chain joins TRBV9 and TRBJ1-1; the D is unclear. Per the germline V gene, CDR1 is SGDLS and CDR2 is YYNGEE. CDR3 length: 12 amino acids. V was cut by 6 bases and J by 5 bases, with 11 bases left in between.

This clonotype was counted many times. The chain joins TRBV9 to TRBJ1-2; D remains unclear. CDR3 length: 15 residues. Per germline, CDR1 SGDLS and CDR2 YYNGEE. The ends were cut back, 0 bases at V and 5 bases at J, with 14 bases in the middle. Here the CDR3 DNA reads TGTGCCAGCAGCGTAGGAGCGGTCCAAATATATGGCTACACCTTC. This codes for CASSVGAVQIYGYTF.

This clonotype was found many times. V usage is TRBV9 and J usage is TRBJ1-5, with 7 bases matching TRBD1. Germline V gives CDR1 SGDLS, CDR2 YYNGEE. The junction had 6 bases not matched to a gene; V was cut back by 3 bases and J by 3 bases. CDR3 size: 15 residues. CDR3 amino acids: CASSGGTADNQPQHF. CDR3 coding DNA: TGTGCCAGCAGCGGGGGGACAGCCGACAATCAGCCCCAGCATTTT.

The chain couples TRBV9 to TRBJ2-7, with D unclear. The CDR3 covers 13 residues. Germline V gene lookup returns CDR1 SGDLS and CDR2 YYNGEE. V gave up 3 bases and J gave up 0 bases, with 7 bases separating them. The CDR3 is CASSATSSYEQYF. CDR3 in DNA: TGTGCCAGCAGCGCTACAAGCTCCTACGAGCAGTACTTC.

This clonotype was recorded at least ten times. The chain uses TRBV9 and TRBJ1-1; D is perhaps TRBD1 (5 bases). There are 16 residues in the CDR3. Germline CDR1 SGDLS, CDR2 YYNGEE. V lost 0 bases to trimming and J lost 3 bases, with 15 bases between them. CDR3: CASSVAEDDRYTEAFF. The CDR3 bases are TGTGCCAGCAGCGTAGCCGAAGACGACAGATACACTGAAGCTTTCTTT.

This clonotype was detected ten times or more. V is TRBV9 and J is TRBJ2-2, with D unresolved. Trimming left V 3 bases short and J 2 bases short, with 11 bases between. The CDR3 extends over 15 amino acids. Germline lookup yields CDR1 SGDLS and CDR2 YYNGEE. The CDR3 here is CASSERTPNTGELFF. The DNA for the CDR3 is TGTGCCAGCAGCGAACGCACACCTAACACCGGGGAGCTGTTTTTT.

This clonotype was seen many times. The chain joins TRBV9 to TRBJ1-1; no firm D call. The CDR3 runs 15 residues. Trimming pared 0 bases from V and 0 bases from J, leaving 9 bases between. Germline V gene lookup returns CDR1 SGDLS and CDR2 YYNGEE. CDR3 loop: CASSVGARMNTEAFF. The CDR3 nucleotides read TGTGCCAGCAGCGTAGGTGCCAGAATGAACACTGAAGCTTTCTTT.

This clonotype was observed a few times. The genes are TRBV9 and TRBJ2-1; TRBD2 agrees at 14 bases. This CDR3 is 18 amino acids long. Germline values: CDR1 SGDLS, CDR2 YYNGEE. V lost 1 base, J lost 4 bases, and 7 bases stayed unmatched. This CDR3 is CASSVNGLAGGPYNEQFF. The DNA for the CDR3 is TGTGCCAGCAGCGTAAACGGACTAGCGGGGGGCCCGTACAATGAGCAGTTCTTC. The full variable domain, in which reference TRBV9 and TRBJ2-1 provide the parts outside the CDR3, is DSGVTQTPKHLITATGQRVTLRCSPRSGDLSVYWYQQSLDQGLQFLIQYYNGEERAKGNILERFSAQQFPDLHSELNLSSLELGDSALYFCASSVNGLAGGPYNEQFFGPGTRLTVL.

This clonotype was picked up a small number of times. The gene calls are TRBV9 and TRBJ2-6; no reliable D call. CDR1 and CDR2 from the germline V gene are SGDLS and YYNGEE. The V end lost 0 bases, the J end lost 3 bases, and 7 bases lay between the germline ends. This CDR3 contains 15 residues. The CDR3 reads CASSVGLHGANVLTF. CDR3 nucleotide sequence: TGTGCCAGCAGCGTAGGTCTGCATGGGGCCAACGTCCTGACTTTC.

This clonotype was counted many times. CDR3: CASSVARNTEAFF. The CDR3 nucleotides read TGTGCCAGCAGCGTAGCCAGGAACACTGAAGCTTTCTTT. The rearrangement joins TRBV9 to TRBJ1-1; the D is unclear. The CDR3 runs 13 residues. Germline V gives CDR1 SGDLS, CDR2 YYNGEE. Trimming stripped 0 bases from V and 1 base from J, with 4 bases between.

There are a few counts of this clonotype. J is TRBJ2-3 and V is TRBV9, with D hard to call. V was cut by 3 bases and J by 5 bases, with 22 bases left in between. Germline CDR1 is SGDLS and CDR2 is YYNGEE. CDR3 length: 17 amino acids. CDR3: CASSDSILPSTIDTQYF. In DNA, the CDR3 is TGTGCCAGCAGCGATTCTATACTTCCCAGTACGATAGATACGCAGTATTTT.

This clonotype appeared many times. V is TRBV9 and J is TRBJ1-2; a weak D match, TRBD1 (5 bases). Germline V gives CDR1 SGDLS, CDR2 YYNGEE. The CDR3 runs to 14 residues. V was pared by 4 bases and J by 4 bases, with 14 bases between. The CDR3 sequence: CASSSRMGLYGYTF. The CDR3 nucleotides are TGTGCCAGCAGCTCCAGGATGGGGCTCTATGGCTACACCTTC.

This clonotype was counted at least ten times. The genes are TRBV9 and TRBJ2-5; TRBD1 matches at 10 bases. CDR1 and CDR2 (germline): SGDLS, YYNGEE. Trimming removed 0 bases from V and 4 bases from J; junction bases left unmatched: 12. The CDR3 loop spans 18 amino acids. CDR3 in DNA: TGTGCCAGCAGCGTAGCTACCCCGACAGGGGGCCATTCAGAGACCCAGTACTTC. Translation: CASSVATPTGGHSETQYF.

This clonotype was seen repeatedly, ten times or more. The rearrangement uses TRBV9 and TRBJ1-1, with D perhaps TRBD1 (5 bases). The CDR3 extends over 12 amino acids. The germline gives CDR1 SGDLS, CDR2 YYNGEE. With 3 bases removed from V and 6 bases from J, the gap between germline ends came to 9 bases. For the CDR3, the DNA is TGTGCCAGCAGCGCTCGGGGGGCTGAAGCTTTCTTT. Translated, it gives CASSARGAEAFF.

V and J are TRBV9 and TRBJ2-1; TRBD2 agrees at 7 bases. The CDR3 covers 16 residues. After removal of 5 bases from V and 0 bases from J, the junction contained 8 bases not matched to a gene. From germline, CDR1 is SGDLS and CDR2 YYNGEE. The CDR3 is CASSTLAQSSYNEQFF. The CDR3, as DNA: TGTGCCAGCAGTACACTAGCGCAGAGCTCCTACAATGAGCAGTTCTTC.

This chain uses TRBV9 with TRBJ2-1; D tentatively reads TRBD1 or TRBD2 (7 bases each). The CDR3 has 13 residues. The germline gives CDR1 SGDLS, CDR2 YYNGEE. Trimming cost V 7 bases and J 9 bases, with 17 bases left between them. The CDR3, as DNA: TGTGCCAGCGACCGGGACAGCGGGGCTGAGCAGTTCTTC. As protein: CASDRDSGAEQFF.

In this sample, this clonotype turned up many times. This rearrangement joins TRBV9 to TRBJ2-5, with D possibly matching TRBD2 (6 bases). CDR3 size: 16 residues. Trimming shortened V by 3 bases and J by 0 bases, and 15 bases separated the two germline ends. The germline gives CDR1 SGDLS, CDR2 YYNGEE. This CDR3 reads CASSDLAGGDQETQYF. CDR3 bases: TGTGCCAGCAGCGACCTGGCTGGCGGGGACCAAGAGACCCAGTACTTC.

This clonotype was counted only a few times. The V gene is TRBV9, the J gene TRBJ2-5; possibly TRBD1 for D (5 bases). The CDR3 is 15 amino acids. The ends were cut back, 0 bases at V and 6 bases at J, with 15 bases in the middle. Germline CDR1 SGDLS, CDR2 YYNGEE. CDR3 DNA: TGTGCCAGCAGCGTAGTTCCAGGGTCAGGGCAGACCCAGTACTTC. This codes for CASSVVPGSGQTQYF. The whole variable domain, remainder taken from reference TRBV9 and TRBJ2-5, is DSGVTQTPKHLITATGQRVTLRCSPRSGDLSVYWYQQSLDQGLQFLIQYYNGEERAKGNILERFSAQQFPDLHSELNLSSLELGDSALYFCASSVVPGSGQTQYFGPGTRLLVL.

This clonotype was found many times. CDR3 bases: TGTGCCAGCAGCCTTCGGGAGGGATACGAGCAGTACTTC. Encoded protein: CASSLREGYEQYF. The V and J genes are TRBV9 and TRBJ2-7; TRBD2 aligns across 8 bases. Germline lookup yields CDR1 SGDLS and CDR2 YYNGEE. V trimming: 4 bases; J trimming: 4 bases; junction bases outside the gene matches: 4. The CDR3 covers 13 residues.

This clonotype came up many times. This sequence joins TRBV9 and TRBJ2-2, with TRBD2 as a possible D gene (6 bases). The CDR3 sequence is 17 residues long. Trimming removed 3 bases at V and 0 bases at J, with 15 bases between. Per the germline V gene, CDR1 is SGDLS and CDR2 is YYNGEE. The CDR3 DNA is TGTGCCAGCAGCGATGCCATCAGGGAGGCGAACACCGGGGAGCTGTTTTTT. Translating gives CASSDAIREANTGELFF.

The chain recombines TRBV9 with TRBJ2-2; D call uncertain. This CDR3 spans 15 amino acids. The ends were cut back, 1 base at V and 0 bases at J, with 7 bases in the middle. Per germline, CDR1 SGDLS and CDR2 YYNGEE. CDR3 loop: CASSVRRANTGELFF. CDR3 nucleotides: TGTGCCAGCAGCGTACGACGCGCGAACACCGGGGAGCTGTTTTTT.

This clonotype was seen repeatedly, ten times or more. This sequence joins TRBV9 and TRBJ1-2, with D tentatively TRBD1 (5 bases). Germline V CDR1 and CDR2: SGDLS, YYNGEE. This CDR3 has 13 amino acids. Trimming stripped 4 bases from V and 8 bases from J, with 15 bases between. The DNA of the CDR3 is TGTGCCAGCAGCCGTCGGGACGGCCGGGGCTACACCTTC. As protein: CASSRRDGRGYTF.

This clonotype appeared many times. The V call is TRBV9, the J call TRBJ1-1; D might be TRBD1 (5 bases). Looked up from germline, CDR1 is SGDLS and CDR2 is YYNGEE. CDR3 length equals 14 residues. Trimming cost V 5 bases and J 4 bases, with 15 bases left between them. The CDR3 nucleotides are TGTGCCAGCAGTGGAGCTGGGGACCTCACTGAAGCTTTCTTT. Amino acids: CASSGAGDLTEAFF. The whole variable domain, filled in from reference TRBV9 and TRBJ1-1, reads DSGVTQTPKHLITATGQRVTLRCSPRSGDLSVYWYQQSLDQGLQFLIQYYNGEERAKGNILERFSAQQFPDLHSELNLSSLELGDSALYFCASSGAGDLTEAFFGQGTRLTVV.

This clonotype was detected ten times or more. The chain is built from TRBV9 and TRBJ2-7; D may be TRBD1 (6 bases). V was shortened by 7 bases and J by 3 bases, with 11 bases between the two germline ends. Germline CDR1 is SGDLS and CDR2 is YYNGEE. The CDR3 loop spans 12 amino acids. The CDR3 region has the DNA TGTGCCAGCGGGGGCACTGACTACGAGCAGTACTTC. Its translation: CASGGTDYEQYF.

This clonotype was recorded at least ten times. The chain links TRBV23-1 to TRBJ2-3, with TRBD2 matching 9 bases. TRBV23-1 is an ORF; its function is uncertain. The CDR3 spans 16 residues. J lost 6 bases, V lost 0 bases, and 7 bases had no gene match. The CDR3 protein is CASSQSRGLAADTQYF. The CDR3 nucleotides are TGCGCCAGCAGTCAATCGAGGGGACTAGCAGCCGATACGCAGTATTTT.